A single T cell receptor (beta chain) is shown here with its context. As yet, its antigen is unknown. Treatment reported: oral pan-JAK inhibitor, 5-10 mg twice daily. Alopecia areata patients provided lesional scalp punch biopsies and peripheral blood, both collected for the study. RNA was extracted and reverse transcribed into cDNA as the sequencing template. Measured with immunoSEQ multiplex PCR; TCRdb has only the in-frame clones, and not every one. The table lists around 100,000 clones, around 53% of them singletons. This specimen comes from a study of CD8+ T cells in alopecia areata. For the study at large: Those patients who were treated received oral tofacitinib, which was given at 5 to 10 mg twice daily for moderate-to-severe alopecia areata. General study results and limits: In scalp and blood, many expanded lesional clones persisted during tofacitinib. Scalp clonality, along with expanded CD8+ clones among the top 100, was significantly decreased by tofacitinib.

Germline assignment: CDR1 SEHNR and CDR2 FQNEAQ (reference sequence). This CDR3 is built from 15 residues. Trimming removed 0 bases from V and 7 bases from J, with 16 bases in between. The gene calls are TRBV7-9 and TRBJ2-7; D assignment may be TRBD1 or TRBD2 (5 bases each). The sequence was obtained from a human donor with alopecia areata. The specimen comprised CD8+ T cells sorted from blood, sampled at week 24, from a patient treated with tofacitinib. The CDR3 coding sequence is TGTGCCAGCAGCTTAGCTCAGGGTCCCCCGGGGGAGCAGTACTTC. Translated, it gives CASSLAQGPPGEQYF.